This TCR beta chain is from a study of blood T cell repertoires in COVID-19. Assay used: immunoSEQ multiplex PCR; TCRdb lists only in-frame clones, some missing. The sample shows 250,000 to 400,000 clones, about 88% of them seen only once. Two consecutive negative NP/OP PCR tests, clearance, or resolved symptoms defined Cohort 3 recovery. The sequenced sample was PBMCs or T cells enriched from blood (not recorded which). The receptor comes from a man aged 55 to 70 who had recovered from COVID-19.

Here the CDR3 reads CASSLRGSSGNTIYF. DNA of the CDR3: TGTGCCAGCAGTTTACGGGGAAGCTCTGGAAACACCATATATTTT. The chain is built from TRBV27 and TRBJ1-3; D is ambiguous. The CDR3 contains 15 residues. V lost 2 bases, J lost 0 bases, and 8 bases lay in between. CDR1 is MNHEY, CDR2 SMNVEV, per germline (reference sequence).